Below, 8 T cell receptor beta chains from the same sample are listed, as sequenced in a study of Ad26.COV2.S vaccination and SARS-CoV-2 variants. The treatment is: roughly 19 received Ad26.COV2.S at low or high dose, single or two shots; about 5 received placebo; per-sample allocation not given. Repertoires come from day 63 after the first vaccine or placebo injection. Assay used: immunoSEQ multiplex PCR; TCRdb lists only in-frame clones, some missing. Of some 480,000 clones in the sample, around 88% were seen once. This specimen was peripheral blood, taken in a trial of Ad26.COV2.S vaccine versus placebo. The receptors were gathered from a person aged 18-65 years who received the Ad26.COV2.S COVID-19 vaccine or a placebo.

The chain joins TRBV6-5 to TRBJ2-5; the D is unclear. The germline gives CDR1 MNHEY, CDR2 SVGAGI. V was clipped by 1 base and J by 2 bases, with 11 bases between them. The CDR3 runs to 15 residues. CDR3 sequence reads: CASSYLGLLQETQYF. Here the CDR3 DNA reads TGTGCCAGCAGTTACTTGGGTCTACTACAAGAGACCCAGTACTTC.

The J gene is TRBJ2-7, the V gene TRBV5-6, with TRBD1 matching 8 bases. The CDR3 is 12 amino acids. The V gene's germline CDR1 is SGHDT and CDR2 YYEEEE. V lost 4 bases to trimming and J lost 6 bases; unmatched junction nucleotides: 3. In DNA, the CDR3 is TGTGCCAGCAGCGCCAGGGGGCGCGAGCAGTACTTC. This translates into CASSARGREQYF.

This clone was seen just once. This chain uses TRBV7-2 with TRBJ2-3; 10 bases fit TRBD2. Germline V gene sequence: CDR1 SGHTA, CDR2 FQGNSA. The J segment lost 8 bases and the V segment lost 5 bases, leaving 13 bases of the junction unmatched. The CDR3 has 16 amino acids. CDR3 sequence reads: CASSTRSGRLFGTQYF. In nucleotides, the CDR3 is TGTGCCAGCAGCACACGTAGCGGGAGGCTTTTCGGTACGCAGTATTTT.

The chain joins TRBV19 to TRBJ1-1; a weak D match, TRBD1 (5 bases). The ends were cut back, 3 bases at V and 9 bases at J, with 11 bases in the middle. Germline-derived CDR1 and CDR2 are LNHDA and SQIVND (reference sequence). CDR3 length: 12 amino acids. The CDR3 sequence: CASSMEWGKAFF. The CDR3, as DNA: TGTGCCAGTAGTATGGAGTGGGGGAAAGCTTTCTTT.

The chain carries TRBV10-2 and TRBJ2-7; 10 nucleotides align to TRBD1. The CDR3 is made up of 14 amino acids. With V trimmed by 6 bases and J by 3 bases, 5 bases remained unmatched. The germline V gene encodes CDR1 WSHSY and CDR2 SAAADI. CDR3 coding DNA: TGCGCCAGCAGACCGGGACAGGGGTTCTACGAGCAGTACTTC. Translated, it gives CASRPGQGFYEQYF.

Turning to this clone: The DNA is left out, because the CDR3 cannot be placed on it with certainty; the CDR3 is given as TCRdb lists it. The chain carries TRBV11-2 and TRBJ2-3; the D call TRBD1 from the table was never checked on the DNA. From germline, CDR1 is SGHAT and CDR2 FQNNGV. The CDR3 is 14 residues long, ends included. The CDR3 reads CASRVGTGTAPLSF.

The V gene is TRBV29-1, the J gene TRBJ2-4; TRBD2 matches at 10 bases. Germline CDR1 is SQVTM and CDR2 is ANQGSEA. V was clipped by 5 bases and J by 6 bases; unmatched bases: 10. There are 15 residues in the CDR3. The CDR3 nucleotides read TGCAGCGTTTATCCAGCGGGAGGGCCTGGAAACATTCAGTACTTC. It specifies CSVYPAGGPGNIQYF.

The chain is built from TRBV9 and TRBJ1-4; D uncertain. Trimming stripped 0 bases from V and 8 bases from J, with 11 bases between. Germline CDR1 reads SGDLS; CDR2 reads YYNGEE. The length of the CDR3 is 14 residues. In DNA, the CDR3 is TGTGCCAGCAGCGTAGGAGTTGAACAAGAAAAACTGTTTTTT. It translates to CASSVGVEQEKLFF.